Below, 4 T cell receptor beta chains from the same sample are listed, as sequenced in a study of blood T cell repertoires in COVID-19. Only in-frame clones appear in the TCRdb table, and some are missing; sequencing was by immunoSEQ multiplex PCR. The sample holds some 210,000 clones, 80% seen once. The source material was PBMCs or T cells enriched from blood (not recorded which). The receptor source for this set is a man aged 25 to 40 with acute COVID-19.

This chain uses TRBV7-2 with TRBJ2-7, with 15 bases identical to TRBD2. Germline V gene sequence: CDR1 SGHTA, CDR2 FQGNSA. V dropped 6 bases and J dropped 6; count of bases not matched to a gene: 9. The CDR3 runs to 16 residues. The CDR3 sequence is CASRPGLAGGRGEQYF. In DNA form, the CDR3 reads TGTGCCAGCAGGCCCGGACTAGCGGGGGGGCGGGGCGAGCAGTACTTC.

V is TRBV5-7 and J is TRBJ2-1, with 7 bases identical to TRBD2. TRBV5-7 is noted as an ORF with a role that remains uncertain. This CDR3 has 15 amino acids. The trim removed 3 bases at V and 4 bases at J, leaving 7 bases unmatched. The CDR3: CASSSGGLPYNEQFF. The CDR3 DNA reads TGTGCCAGCAGCTCGGGGGGACTACCTTACAATGAGCAGTTCTTC.

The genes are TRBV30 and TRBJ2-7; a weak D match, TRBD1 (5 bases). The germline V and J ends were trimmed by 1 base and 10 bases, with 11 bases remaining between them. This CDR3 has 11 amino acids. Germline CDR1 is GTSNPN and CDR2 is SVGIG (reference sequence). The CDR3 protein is CAWSEGVKQYF. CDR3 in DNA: TGTGCCTGGAGTGAAGGGGTAAAACAGTACTTC.

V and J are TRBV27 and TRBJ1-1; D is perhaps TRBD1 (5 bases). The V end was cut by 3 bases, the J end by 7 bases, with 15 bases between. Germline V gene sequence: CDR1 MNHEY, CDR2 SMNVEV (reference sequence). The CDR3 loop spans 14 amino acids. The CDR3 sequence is CASSFVGGTHEAFF. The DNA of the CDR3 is TGTGCCAGCAGTTTCGTCGGGGGGACCCATGAAGCTTTCTTT.